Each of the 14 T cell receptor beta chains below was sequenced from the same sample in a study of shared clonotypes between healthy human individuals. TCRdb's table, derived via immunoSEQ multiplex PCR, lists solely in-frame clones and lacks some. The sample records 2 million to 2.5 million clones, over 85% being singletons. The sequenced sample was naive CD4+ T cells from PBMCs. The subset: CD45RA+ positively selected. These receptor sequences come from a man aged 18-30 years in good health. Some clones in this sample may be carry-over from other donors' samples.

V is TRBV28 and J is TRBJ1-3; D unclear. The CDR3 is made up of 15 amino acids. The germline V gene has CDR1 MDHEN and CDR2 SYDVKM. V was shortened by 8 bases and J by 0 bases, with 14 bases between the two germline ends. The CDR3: CASEDRRNSGNTIYF. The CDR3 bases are TGTGCCAGCGAGGACCGAAGAAACTCTGGAAACACCATATATTTT.

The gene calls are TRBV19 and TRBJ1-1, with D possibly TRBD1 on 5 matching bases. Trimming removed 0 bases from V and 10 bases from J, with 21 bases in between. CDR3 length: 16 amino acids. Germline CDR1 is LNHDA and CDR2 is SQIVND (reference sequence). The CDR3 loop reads CASSIEGANRRRGAFF. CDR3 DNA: TGTGCCAGTAGTATAGAAGGGGCAAACCGACGGCGGGGAGCTTTCTTT.

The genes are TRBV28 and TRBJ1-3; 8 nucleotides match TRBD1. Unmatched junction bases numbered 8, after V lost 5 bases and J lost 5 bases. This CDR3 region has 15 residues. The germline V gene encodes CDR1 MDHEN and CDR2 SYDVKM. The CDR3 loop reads CASSTHDRGRNTIYF. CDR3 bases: TGTGCCAGCAGTACCCATGACAGGGGACGAAACACCATATATTTT. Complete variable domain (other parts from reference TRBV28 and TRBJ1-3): DVKVTQSSRYLVKRTGEKVFLECVQDMDHENMFWYRQDPGLGLRLIYFSYDVKMKEKGDIPEGYSVSREKKERFSLILESASTNQTSMYLCASSTHDRGRNTIYFGEGSWLTVV.

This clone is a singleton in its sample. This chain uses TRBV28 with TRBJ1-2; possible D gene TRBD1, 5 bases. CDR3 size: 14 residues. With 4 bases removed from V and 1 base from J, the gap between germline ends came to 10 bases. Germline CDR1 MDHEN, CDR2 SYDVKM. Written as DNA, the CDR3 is TGTGCCAGCAGTTCTGCAGGGTTTAACTATGGCTACACCTTC. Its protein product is CASSSAGFNYGYTF.

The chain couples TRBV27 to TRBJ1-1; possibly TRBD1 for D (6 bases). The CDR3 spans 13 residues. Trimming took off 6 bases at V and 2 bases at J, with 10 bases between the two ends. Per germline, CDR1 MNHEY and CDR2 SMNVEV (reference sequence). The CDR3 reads CASREDRNTEAFF. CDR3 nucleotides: TGTGCCAGCAGGGAGGACAGAAACACTGAAGCTTTCTTT.

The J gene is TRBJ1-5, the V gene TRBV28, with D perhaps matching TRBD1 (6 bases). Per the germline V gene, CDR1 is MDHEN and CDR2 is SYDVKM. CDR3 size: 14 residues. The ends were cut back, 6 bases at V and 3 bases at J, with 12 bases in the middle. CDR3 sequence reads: CASSNHRANQPQHF. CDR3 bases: TGTGCCAGCAGCAACCACAGGGCCAATCAGCCCCAGCATTTT.

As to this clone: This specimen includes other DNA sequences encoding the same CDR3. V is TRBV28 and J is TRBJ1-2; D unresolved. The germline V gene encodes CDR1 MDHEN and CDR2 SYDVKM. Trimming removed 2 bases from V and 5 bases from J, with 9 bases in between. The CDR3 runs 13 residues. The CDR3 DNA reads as TGTGCCAGCAGTTTAAGTGGAGGGTATGGCTACACCTTC. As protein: CASSLSGGYGYTF.

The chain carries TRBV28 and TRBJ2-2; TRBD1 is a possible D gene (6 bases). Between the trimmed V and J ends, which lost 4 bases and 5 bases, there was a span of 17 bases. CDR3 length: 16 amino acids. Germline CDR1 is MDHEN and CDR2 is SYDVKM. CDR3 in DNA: TGTGCCAGCAGTTCGTCCCAGGGGCGTGGGACCGGGGAGCTGTTTTTT. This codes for CASSSSQGRGTGELFF.

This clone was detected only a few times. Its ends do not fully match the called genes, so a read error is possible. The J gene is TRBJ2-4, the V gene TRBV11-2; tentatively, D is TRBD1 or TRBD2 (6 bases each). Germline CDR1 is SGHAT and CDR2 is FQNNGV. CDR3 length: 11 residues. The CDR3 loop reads CASSSQGGRHF. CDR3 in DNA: TGTGCCAGCAGCTCCCAAGGGGGGAGGCACTTC.

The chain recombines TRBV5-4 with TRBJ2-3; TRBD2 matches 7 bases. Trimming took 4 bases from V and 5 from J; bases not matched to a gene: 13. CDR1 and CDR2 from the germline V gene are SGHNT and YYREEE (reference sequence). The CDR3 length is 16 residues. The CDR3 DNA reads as TGTGCCAGCAGCCCAGGACTAGAAAGTAGAGGAGATACGCAGTATTTT. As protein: CASSPGLESRGDTQYF.

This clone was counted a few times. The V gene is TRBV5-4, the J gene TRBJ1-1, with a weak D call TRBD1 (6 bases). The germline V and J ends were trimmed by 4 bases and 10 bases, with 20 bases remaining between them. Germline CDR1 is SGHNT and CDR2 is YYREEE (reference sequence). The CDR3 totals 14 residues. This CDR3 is CASSVDRQGTLAFF. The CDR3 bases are TGTGCCAGCAGCGTTGACCGGCAGGGGACTCTAGCTTTCTTT.

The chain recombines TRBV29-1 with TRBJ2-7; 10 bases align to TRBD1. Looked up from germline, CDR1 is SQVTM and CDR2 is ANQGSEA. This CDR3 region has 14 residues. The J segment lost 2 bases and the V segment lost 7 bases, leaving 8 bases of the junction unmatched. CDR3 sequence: CSATRQGAAYEQYF. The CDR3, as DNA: TGCAGCGCCACTCGACAGGGGGCAGCCTACGAGCAGTACTTC.

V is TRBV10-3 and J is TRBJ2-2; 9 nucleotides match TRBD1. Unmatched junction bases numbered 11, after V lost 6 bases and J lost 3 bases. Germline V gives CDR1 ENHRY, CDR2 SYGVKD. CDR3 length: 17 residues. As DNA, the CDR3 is TGTGCCATCAGGGACAGGGGTCTTGGCCAGTACACCGGGGAGCTGTTTTTT. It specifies CAIRDRGLGQYTGELFF.

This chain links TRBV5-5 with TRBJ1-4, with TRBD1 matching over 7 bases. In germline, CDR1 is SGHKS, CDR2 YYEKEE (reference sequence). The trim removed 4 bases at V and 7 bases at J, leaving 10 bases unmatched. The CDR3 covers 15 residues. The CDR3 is CASSPGGPGGEKLFF. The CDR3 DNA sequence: TGTGCCAGCAGCCCAGGGGGGCCCGGTGGTGAAAAACTGTTTTTT.